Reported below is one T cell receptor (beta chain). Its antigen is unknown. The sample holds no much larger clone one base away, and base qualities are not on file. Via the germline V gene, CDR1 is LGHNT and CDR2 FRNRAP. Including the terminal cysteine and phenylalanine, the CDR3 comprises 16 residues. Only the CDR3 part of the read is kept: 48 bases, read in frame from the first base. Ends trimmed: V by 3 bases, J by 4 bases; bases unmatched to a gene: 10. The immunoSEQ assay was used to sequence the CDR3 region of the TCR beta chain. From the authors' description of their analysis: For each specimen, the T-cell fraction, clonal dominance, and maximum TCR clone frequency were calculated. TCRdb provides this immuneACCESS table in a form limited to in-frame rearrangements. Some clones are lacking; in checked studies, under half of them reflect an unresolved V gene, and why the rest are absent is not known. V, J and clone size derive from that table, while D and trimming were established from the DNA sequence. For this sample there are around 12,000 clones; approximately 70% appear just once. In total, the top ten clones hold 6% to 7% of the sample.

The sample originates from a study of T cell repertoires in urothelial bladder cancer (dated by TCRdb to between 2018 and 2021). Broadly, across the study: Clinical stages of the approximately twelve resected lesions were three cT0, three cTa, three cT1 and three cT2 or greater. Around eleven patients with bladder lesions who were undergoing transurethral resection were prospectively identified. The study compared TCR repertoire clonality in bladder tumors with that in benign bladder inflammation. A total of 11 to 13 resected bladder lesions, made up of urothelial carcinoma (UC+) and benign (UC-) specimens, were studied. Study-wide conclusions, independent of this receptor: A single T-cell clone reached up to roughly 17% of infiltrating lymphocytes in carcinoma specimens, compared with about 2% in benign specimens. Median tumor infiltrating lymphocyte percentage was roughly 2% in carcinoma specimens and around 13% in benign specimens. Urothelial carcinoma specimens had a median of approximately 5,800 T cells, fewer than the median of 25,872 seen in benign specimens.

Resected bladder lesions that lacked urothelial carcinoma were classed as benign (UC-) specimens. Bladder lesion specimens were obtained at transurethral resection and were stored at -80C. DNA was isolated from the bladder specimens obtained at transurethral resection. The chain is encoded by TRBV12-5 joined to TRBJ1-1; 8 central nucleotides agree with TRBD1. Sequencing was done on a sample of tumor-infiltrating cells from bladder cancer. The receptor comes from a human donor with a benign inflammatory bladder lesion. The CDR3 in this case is CASGFRLGQGGTEAFF. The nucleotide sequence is TGTGCTAGTGGTTTTCGGCTCGGACAGGGTGGCACTGAAGCTTTCTTT.